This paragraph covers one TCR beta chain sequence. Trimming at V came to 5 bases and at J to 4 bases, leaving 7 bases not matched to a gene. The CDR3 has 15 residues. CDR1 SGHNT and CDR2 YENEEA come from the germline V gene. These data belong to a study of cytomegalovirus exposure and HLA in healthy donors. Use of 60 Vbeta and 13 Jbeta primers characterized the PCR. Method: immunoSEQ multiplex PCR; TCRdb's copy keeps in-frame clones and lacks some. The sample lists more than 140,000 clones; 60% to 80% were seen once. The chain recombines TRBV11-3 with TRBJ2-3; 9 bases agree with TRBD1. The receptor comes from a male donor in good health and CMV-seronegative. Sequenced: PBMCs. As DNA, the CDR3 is TGTGCCAGCAGCCTCACAGGGGGCAGCTCAGATACGCAGTATTTT. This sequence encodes CASSLTGGSSDTQYF. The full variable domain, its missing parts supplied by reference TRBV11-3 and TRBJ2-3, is EAGVVQSPRYKIIEKKQPVAFWCNPISGHNTLYWYLQNLGQGPELLIRYENEEAVDDSQLPKDRFSAERLKGVDSTLKIQPAELGDSAVYLCASSLTGGSSDTQYFGPGTRLTVL.